The 28 T cell receptor beta chains given below trace back to one sample, sequenced in a study of shared clonotypes between healthy human individuals. TCRdb keeps only in-frame clones here, not all; method: immunoSEQ multiplex PCR. The table shows approximately 810,000 clones, with about 91% occurring only once. Terminally differentiated effector memory CD45RA+ cells were excluded by CCR7 positive selection of CD45RO-negative cells. Material for sequencing was naive CD8+ T cells sorted from blood. Receptor source: a man younger than 40 in good health.

This clone has just a few counts. This chain connects TRBV6-5 to TRBJ1-2; unclear D gene. The CDR3 loop spans 16 amino acids. CDR1 MNHEY and CDR2 SVGAGI come from the germline V gene. V dropped 0 bases and J dropped 6 bases, with 17 bases sitting between them. CDR3 in amino acids: CASSYSIGSGLDGYTF. The CDR3 DNA reads TGTGCCAGCAGTTACTCGATTGGGTCAGGTTTGGATGGCTACACCTTC.

The rearrangement uses TRBV29-1 and TRBJ1-5; unclear D gene. This CDR3 is 12 amino acids long. V was shortened by 7 bases and J by 7 bases, with 14 bases between the two germline ends. CDR1 and CDR2 from the germline V gene are SQVTM and ANQGSEA. CDR3 amino acids: CSALRVGQPQHF. DNA of the CDR3: TGCAGCGCTCTGAGGGTTGGCCAGCCCCAGCATTTT.

The rearrangement joins TRBV19 to TRBJ1-1; 8 positions match TRBD1. This CDR3 region has 15 residues. V was clipped by 1 base and J by 5 bases; unmatched bases: 6. The germline V gene has CDR1 LNHDA and CDR2 SQIVND (reference sequence). CDR3 bases: TGTGCCAGTAGTATAGCCGGGACAGGAACAACTGAAGCTTTCTTT. This translates into CASSIAGTGTTEAFF.

The CDR3: CASSYSVSYNEQFF. The CDR3 DNA sequence: TGTGCCAGCAGTTACTCGGTCAGTTACAATGAGCAGTTCTTC. V usage is TRBV6-6 and J usage is TRBJ2-1; no definite D call. V was trimmed by 0 bases and J by 4 bases, leaving 7 bases between them. The length of the CDR3 is 14 residues. From germline, CDR1 is MNHNY and CDR2 SVGAGI (reference sequence).

The CDR3 is CASRIEVAAYEQYF. The CDR3 DNA sequence: TGCGCCAGCAGGATAGAAGTAGCCGCCTACGAGCAGTACTTC. The V gene is TRBV10-2, the J gene TRBJ2-7; D remains unclear. The germline gives CDR1 WSHSY, CDR2 SAAADI. This CDR3 has 14 amino acids. Trimming pared 6 bases from V and 2 bases from J, leaving 14 bases between.

In its sample, this clone was seen a few times. Other DNA variants within this sample encode the same CDR3. This chain uses TRBV9 with TRBJ2-5; 11 bases are a match to TRBD2. The CDR3 consists of 15 residues. V gave up 2 bases and J gave up 5 bases; unmatched junction bases: 5. The germline V gene encodes CDR1 SGDLS and CDR2 YYNGEE. The CDR3 DNA sequence: TGTGCCAGCAGCGTTAGCGGGAGGGCCAGTGAGACCCAGTACTTC. Translation gives CASSVSGRASETQYF.

This chain joins TRBV5-1 and TRBJ2-1; D could derive from TRBD1 or TRBD2 (6 bases each). Trimming took off 4 bases at V and 7 bases at J, with 15 bases between the two ends. Germline V gene sequence: CDR1 SGHRS, CDR2 YFSETQ. CDR3 length: 14 amino acids. The CDR3 sequence: CASSRGPGANEQFF. CDR3 DNA: TGCGCCAGCAGCCGGGGCCCGGGGGCAAATGAGCAGTTCTTC.

J is TRBJ2-7 and V is TRBV6-5; 11 bases line up with TRBD2. This CDR3 contains 14 residues. The germline V gene has CDR1 MNHEY and CDR2 SVGAGI. Trimming took 4 bases from V and 3 from J; bases not matched to a gene: 2. The CDR3 DNA sequence: TGTGCCAGCAGTTCTAGCGGGAGGTTCTACGAGCAGTACTTC. The encoded protein is CASSSSGRFYEQYF.

This rearrangement joins TRBV9 to TRBJ2-7, with D possibly being TRBD2 (6 bases). Germline V CDR1 and CDR2: SGDLS, YYNGEE. The CDR3 runs to 14 residues. Trimming removed 4 bases from V and 4 bases from J, with 15 bases in between. In DNA, the CDR3 is TGTGCCAGCAGCCCCCGGGATGGGGGGTACGAGCAGTACTTC. Translating gives CASSPRDGGYEQYF. Drawing the rest from reference TRBV9 and TRBJ2-7, the complete variable domain is DSGVTQTPKHLITATGQRVTLRCSPRSGDLSVYWYQQSLDQGLQFLIQYYNGEERAKGNILERFSAQQFPDLHSELNLSSLELGDSALYFCASSPRDGGYEQYFGPGTRLTVT.

The chain employs TRBV5-6 and TRBJ2-7; D is unresolved. From germline, CDR1 is SGHDT and CDR2 YYEEEE. The CDR3 consists of 14 residues. Trimming took 4 bases from V and 6 from J, leaving 17 bases between them. The CDR3 loop reads CASSPLDGGGEQYF. The CDR3 DNA reads TGTGCCAGCAGCCCTTTGGACGGCGGCGGCGAGCAGTACTTC.

The V call is TRBV7-9, the J call TRBJ2-5, with unresolved D. In germline, CDR1 is SEHNR, CDR2 FQNEAQ (reference sequence). V gave up 4 bases and J gave up 2 bases, with 14 bases separating them. The CDR3 is 15 amino acids. CDR3 nucleotide sequence: TGTGCCAGCAGCTCCCAGGTCCCAAAGCAAGAGACCCAGTACTTC. This gives the protein CASSSQVPKQETQYF.

The rearrangement links TRBV4-1 to TRBJ1-1; 7 bases fit TRBD1. The CDR3 is 19 amino acids. Germline V gives CDR1 MGHRA, CDR2 YSYEKL. V lost 1 base, J lost 1 base, and 15 bases stayed unmatched. The CDR3 sequence: CASSQGGDSLGGANTEAFF. The CDR3, as DNA: TGCGCCAGCAGCCAAGGTGGGGACAGCCTCGGCGGGGCGAACACTGAAGCTTTCTTT.

The chain combines TRBV7-9 with TRBJ2-7; D uncertain. Germline lookup yields CDR1 SEHNR and CDR2 FQNEAQ (reference sequence). The CDR3 has 14 amino acids. With 1 base removed from V and 6 bases from J, the gap between germline ends came to 13 bases. The CDR3 bases are TGTGCCAGCAGCTTAGTGGCAGGCCGATCCGAGCAGTACTTC. Translating gives CASSLVAGRSEQYF.

On this clone: Other DNA sequences in this sample translate to the same CDR3. The V call is TRBV7-9, the J call TRBJ1-1; D is unresolved. Germline assignment: CDR1 SEHNR and CDR2 FQNEAQ (reference sequence). Trimming cost V 6 bases and J 4 bases, with 12 bases left between them. The CDR3 is 13 amino acids. CDR3 in DNA: TGTGCCAGCAGTTTCCCCGGTAGCACTGAAGCTTTCTTT. Its translation: CASSFPGSTEAFF.

The rearrangement uses TRBV7-8 and TRBJ2-5; possibly TRBD1 or TRBD2 for D (5 bases each). The CDR3 runs 17 residues. Trimming stripped 0 bases from V and 0 bases from J, with 14 bases between. Germline assignment: CDR1 SGHVS and CDR2 FQNEAQ. Here the CDR3 reads CASSLAGVGTNQETQYF. CDR3 nucleotide sequence: TGTGCCAGCAGCTTAGCGGGGGTAGGCACCAACCAAGAGACCCAGTACTTC.

The CDR3 loop reads CASSLVSGQETQYF. In DNA, the CDR3 is TGTGCCAGCAGCTTAGTTAGCGGCCAAGAGACCCAGTACTTC. The chain carries TRBV7-7 and TRBJ2-5; maybe TRBD2 (6 bases). Looked up from germline, CDR1 is SSHAT and CDR2 is FNYEAQ (reference sequence). The germline V and J ends were trimmed by 1 base and 1 base, with 7 bases remaining between them. CDR3 size: 14 residues.

This clone was observed once. The chain couples TRBV27 to TRBJ2-3, with 12 bases aligning to TRBD2. The CDR3 length is 16 residues. Germline V gives CDR1 MNHEY, CDR2 SMNVEV (reference sequence). J was trimmed by 4 bases and V by 5 bases; bases with no gene match: 7. The CDR3 sequence is CASSRGTSGWPDTQYF. The CDR3 DNA sequence: TGTGCCAGCAGTCGTGGGACTAGCGGGTGGCCAGATACGCAGTATTTT.

The V gene is TRBV9, the J gene TRBJ2-3; 9 nucleotides match TRBD2. This CDR3 has 16 residues. V lost 2 bases, J lost 8 bases, and 12 bases stayed unmatched. Per the germline V gene, CDR1 is SGDLS and CDR2 is YYNGEE. The CDR3 sequence: CASSVAVGLASPTQYF. The CDR3 DNA sequence: TGTGCCAGCAGCGTCGCGGTGGGACTAGCCTCCCCTACGCAGTATTTT.

This chain joins TRBV4-2 and TRBJ2-4; 7 positions agree with TRBD2. This CDR3 has 14 amino acids. The germline V gene encodes CDR1 LGHNA and CDR2 YNFKEQ. With V trimmed by 4 bases and J by 8 bases, 8 bases remained unmatched. The CDR3, as DNA: TGTGCCAGCAGCCCCCAGCGGGACCCCGACATTCAGTACTTC. Its translation is CASSPQRDPDIQYF.

The rearrangement uses TRBV14 and TRBJ1-2; the D is unclear. V lost 1 base and J lost 10, with 7 bases in between. The CDR3 is made up of 11 amino acids. CDR1 is SGHDN, CDR2 FVKESK, per germline. Written as DNA, the CDR3 is TGTGCCAGCAGCCAAGGCTGGGTCTACACCTTC. Its protein is CASSQGWVYTF.

The rearrangement joins TRBV7-9 to TRBJ1-2; unclear D gene. CDR1 is SEHNR and CDR2 is FQNEAQ in the germline V gene (reference sequence). Trimming took 5 bases from V and 5 from J, leaving 15 bases between them. This CDR3 is 14 amino acids long. The CDR3 DNA sequence: TGTGCCAGCAGCCTTAGCGAAGGAGTGTATGGCTACACCTTC. This encodes CASSLSEGVYGYTF.

This clone has only a few counts. Other DNA sequences in the same sample also yield this CDR3. The rearrangement joins TRBV27 to TRBJ2-7; D assignment may be TRBD1 or TRBD2 (5 bases each). The ends were cut back, 3 bases at V and 0 bases at J, with 6 bases in the middle. This CDR3 has 13 residues. Looked up from germline, CDR1 is MNHEY and CDR2 is SMNVEV (reference sequence). CDR3 loop: CASSFGASYEQYF. The CDR3 DNA reads TGTGCCAGCAGTTTCGGGGCCTCCTACGAGCAGTACTTC.

The rearrangement links TRBV2 to TRBJ1-2; TRBD1 might be the D (6 bases). V was pared by 7 bases and J by 4 bases, with 25 bases between. CDR1 and CDR2 from the germline V gene are SNHLY and FYNNEI. The length of the CDR3 is 17 residues. The CDR3 loop reads CASNGALNRDKGYGYTF. The CDR3 bases are TGTGCCAGCAATGGCGCCCTCAACCGGGACAAAGGCTATGGCTACACCTTC. Looking up the rest from reference TRBV2 and TRBJ1-2 gives the full variable domain: EPEVTQTPSHQVTQMGQEVILRCVPISNHLYFYWYRQILGQKVEFLVSFYNNEISEKSEIFDDQFSVERPDGSNFTLKIRSTKLEDSAMYFCASNGALNRDKGYGYTFGSGTRLTVV.

This sequence joins TRBV9 and TRBJ1-1; weak D call: TRBD1 (5 bases). This CDR3 has 14 amino acids. The V gene's germline CDR1 is SGDLS and CDR2 YYNGEE. With 4 bases removed from V and 7 bases from J, the gap between germline ends came to 17 bases. CDR3 sequence reads: CASSPFDGQGEAFF. The CDR3 coding sequence is TGTGCCAGCAGCCCCTTTGATGGGCAGGGTGAAGCTTTCTTT. Complete variable domain (other parts from reference TRBV9 and TRBJ1-1): DSGVTQTPKHLITATGQRVTLRCSPRSGDLSVYWYQQSLDQGLQFLIQYYNGEERAKGNILERFSAQQFPDLHSELNLSSLELGDSALYFCASSPFDGQGEAFFGQGTRLTVV.

This clone was detected only a few times. V usage is TRBV29-1 and J usage is TRBJ1-1; D gene ambiguous. The CDR3 has 12 residues. CDR1 is SQVTM, CDR2 ANQGSEA, per germline. V lost 2 bases, J lost 6 bases, and 10 bases lay in between. CDR3 residues: CSVEQEDPEAFF. CDR3 DNA sequence: TGCAGCGTTGAACAGGAAGACCCTGAAGCTTTCTTT. Together with reference TRBV29-1 and TRBJ1-1, the CDR3 gives the full variable domain: SAVISQKPSRDICQRGTSLTIQCQVDSQVTMMFWYRQQPGQSLTLIATANQGSEATYESGFVIDKFPISRPNLTFSTLTVSNMSPEDSSIYLCSVEQEDPEAFFGQGTRLTVV.

The J gene is TRBJ2-1, the V gene TRBV7-9, with D tentatively TRBD1 (6 bases). CDR3 length equals 18 residues. Germline V gene lookup returns CDR1 SEHNR and CDR2 FQNEAQ (reference sequence). The V end lost 1 base, the J end lost 0 bases, and 16 bases lay between the germline ends. The CDR3 here is CASSLGIQGYRSYNEQFF. In nucleotides, the CDR3 is TGTGCCAGCAGCTTAGGAATACAGGGCTATCGCTCCTACAATGAGCAGTTCTTC.

CDR3 DNA sequence: TGCGCCAGCAGCACTAACTTATCGCCGAACTATGGCTACACCTTC. Protein: CASSTNLSPNYGYTF. This chain joins TRBV5-1 and TRBJ1-2; no clear D gene. V was clipped by 4 bases and J by 2 bases, with 15 bases between them. The CDR3 is made up of 15 amino acids. Looked up from germline, CDR1 is SGHRS and CDR2 is YFSETQ.

This chain uses TRBV4-3 with TRBJ2-1; TRBD1 aligns across 7 bases. CDR3 size: 14 residues. CDR1 LGHNA and CDR2 YSLEER come from the germline V gene. The junction had 7 bases not matched to a gene; V was cut back by 6 bases and J by 5 bases. CDR3 in DNA: TGCGCCAGCAGTTACGGACAGGTCGACAATGAGCAGTTCTTC. Translating it yields CASSYGQVDNEQFF.